The clone carrying this T cell receptor beta chain was seen at least ten times. Its antigen is currently unknown. This entry is derived from a study of T cells in Graves' hyperthyroidism and ophthalmopathy. CDR3 length equals 14 residues. Trimming at V came to 5 bases and at J to 5 bases, leaving 9 bases not matched to a gene. In germline, CDR1 is MDHEN, CDR2 SYDVKM. Amplification yielded TCR beta CDR3 regions, with RNA transcripts as the source. TCR CDR3 regions were first amplified by RT-PCR with HTBI primers. Each CDR3 protein gets one entry after TCRdb re-called the multiplex PCR reads with MiXCR. The sample lists fewer than 900,000 distinct CDR3 sequences; over 15% were seen once. Not enrolled were patients with uncontrolled infection, other autoimmune disease, pregnancy or lactation. Findings of the study overall: Ophthalmopathy and stable hyperthyroidism were separated by a 13 V-J model.

Sequencing used blood. The sequence came from a man aged 18 to 30 with Graves' hyperthyroidism. The chain couples TRBV28 to TRBJ2-7; 7 bases match TRBD1. Written as DNA, the CDR3 is TGTGCCAGCAGTAGTACGACAGGGTTCCACGAGCAGTACTTC. This codes for CASSSTTGFHEQYF.